The clone carrying this T cell receptor (beta chain) showed up many times. What it binds is not known. TCR beta VDJ combinations and CDR3 sequences were profiled from genomic DNA. TCRdb redid the calling of the reads with MiXCR, one entry per CDR3 protein. This table has fewer than 250,000 distinct CDR3 sequences, about 53% appearing once. This sample stems from a study of CD8+CD57+ T cells in acquired aplastic anemia. Study as a whole: Sorted CD4+ and CD8+ cells gave an average of around 3 ug of DNA. Healthy donor CD4+ samples were sequenced to a depth that averaged roughly 9.9 million reads.

Whole-study findings and limits: About 29 shared CD8+ CDR3s appeared highly expressed within patients' immunodominant clones. Significance was not reached for CD8+ Simpson's diversity between patients and controls.

Sequenced sample: sorted CD4+, CD8+, or CD8+CD57+ T cells (not recorded which) from PBMCs. The clonotype was recovered from a human donor in good health, serving as a control.

The CDR3 DNA is TGCAGTGCCCAAGACAGGGGGTACTACAATGAGCAGTTCTTC. It is translated as CSAQDRGYYNEQFF. This chain links TRBV20-1 with TRBJ2-1, with 9 bases lining up with TRBD1. Germline V gene sequence: CDR1 DFQATT, CDR2 SNEGSKA (reference sequence). This CDR3 is 14 amino acids long. With 6 bases clipped from V and 3 bases from J, the junction kept 6 bases outside the gene matches.